This T cell receptor (beta chain) derives from a study of OX40 agonist ivuxolimab in advanced cancers. Study-level background: Ivuxolimab, which is an agonistic anti-OX40 (CD134) antibody, was administered to the patients.

On this clone: Its antigen remains unidentified.

Trimming took off 6 bases at V and 5 bases at J, with 19 bases between the two ends. Per germline, CDR1 SNHLY and CDR2 FYNNEI. There are 15 residues in the CDR3. Generated by immunoSEQ multiplex PCR, the TCRdb table keeps only in-frame clones and is missing some. The sample lists just over 60,000 clones, roughly nine tenths seen once, with 0.62% in the top ten. The study's findings and limits: At doses 0.1 to 3.0 mg/kg, CD4+ and CD8+ clones expanded.

The chain combines TRBV2 with TRBJ2-5; possibly TRBD1 for D (6 bases). Sequenced here: CD4+ or CD8+ T cells sorted from blood, sampled in a trial of the OX40 agonist ivuxolimab. This clonotype originated in an adult with an advanced solid tumor such as melanoma, head and neck, liver or kidney cancer. In DNA, the CDR3 is TGTGCCAGCAGCGGACCGGGACACGGTGATGAGACCCAGTACTTC. This codes for CASSGPGHGDETQYF.